This is a list of T cell receptor beta chains from one sample in a study of cytomegalovirus exposure and HLA in healthy donors. Assay used: immunoSEQ multiplex PCR; TCRdb lists only in-frame clones, some missing. There are around 140,000 clones in the sample; approximately 73% occur only once, and approximately 1.6% lies in the top ten. Specimen: PBMCs. The receptors derive from a woman aged 18 to 35 in good health and CMV-seronegative. Each CDR3 is given with its conserved first and last residue. Each record gives: J gene, clone size, V gene, D gene, CDR3 length, CDR3 DNA, CDR3 protein. The D gene is left open where the match is weak. Clone size is not always given. Where it is, it says once, few, many or a class for expanded clones.

TRBJ1-3 - TRBV2 - 15 TGTGCCAGCGCTAGGACATACCACTCTGGAAACACCATATATTTT CASARTYHSGNTIYF
TRBJ2-3 few TRBV5-4 TRBD2 17 TGTGCCAGCAGCTTGGAGCTAGCGGGGGGGCCGGGAGATACGCAGTATTTT CASSLELAGGPGDTQYF
TRBJ2-3 - TRBV7-6 - 16 TGTGCCAGCAGCTTAGGGGGGGCAGGGGGAGCAGATACGCAGTATTTT CASSLGGAGGADTQYF
TRBJ2-6 - TRBV9 TRBD1 15 TGTGCCAGCAGAGGGACAGGGGCTGGGGCCAACGTCCTGACTTTC CASRGTGAGANVLTF
TRBJ1-6 few TRBV10-2 TRBD1 13 TGCGCCAGCAGGGGACAGATCAATTCACCCCTCCACTTT CASRGQINSPLHF
TRBJ2-3 - TRBV9 - 13 TGTGCCAGCAGCGTAGCCCACACAGATACGCAGTATTTT CASSVAHTDTQYF
TRBJ2-2 - TRBV5-1 TRBD1 16 TGCGCCAGCAGCTTGCAGGGGGCTGGGAACACCGGGGAGCTGTTTTTT CASSLQGAGNTGELFF
TRBJ2-7 once TRBV13 TRBD1 13 TGTGCCAGCAGCACGGGGACAGGGGGCGAGCAGTACTTC CASSTGTGGEQYF
TRBJ2-2 - TRBV9 TRBD2 18 TGTGCCAGCAGGGCAGGGGGCACTAGCGGGAGCGGTACCGGGGAGCTGTTTTTT CASRAGGTSGSGTGELFF
TRBJ2-7 few TRBV18 TRBD1 17 TGTGCCAGCTCCCTCAGCCTGCGGACAGGGAGCTCCTACGAGCAGTACTTC CASSLSLRTGSSYEQYF
TRBJ2-6 few TRBV5-4 - 16 TGTGCCAGCTTCGCTTATGAGAGCTCTGGGGCCAACGTCCTGACTTTC CASFAYESSGANVLTF
TRBJ1-4 - TRBV2 TRBD1 14 TGTGCCAGCAGCAAAGACAGGGTTATCGAAAAACTGTTTTTT CASSKDRVIEKLFF
TRBJ1-5 - TRBV10-3 - 15 TGTGCCGTAAGCGGGACACTGGGGCCTAATCAGCCCCAGCATTTT CAVSGTLGPNQPQHF
TRBJ1-1 medium-sized TRBV7-2 - 12 TGTGCCAGCAGTAAGGACGGCCAGGGAGCTTTCTTT CASSKDGQGAFF
TRBJ2-3 - TRBV7-3 TRBD1 14 TGTGCCAGCAGCTGGGACAGGGGCGCAGATACGCAGTATTTT CASSWDRGADTQYF
TRBJ2-5 - TRBV7-2 TRBD2 13 TGTGCCATCAGCCGCGGGGGAGGGGAGACCCAGTACTTC CAISRGGGETQYF
TRBJ1-2 once TRBV5-4 TRBD1 14 TGTGCCAGCAGCCAAACCGGGACAGCATATGGCTACACCTTC CASSQTGTAYGYTF
TRBJ2-3 - TRBV10-2 TRBD2 17 TGCGCCAGCACCCCTACCCTGGCGGGAGGAAGCACAGATACGCAGTATTTT CASTPTLAGGSTDTQYF
TRBJ2-1 - TRBV7-2 TRBD2 16 TGTGCCAGCAGCCTTCCCCGTGGACTAGGGAACAATGAGCAGTTCTTC CASSLPRGLGNNEQFF
TRBJ2-1 - TRBV7-2 TRBD1 15 TGTGCCAGCAGCTTAGCACAGGGGGCTCGCTATGAGCAGTTCTTC CASSLAQGARYEQFF
TRBJ2-2 - TRBV9 - 13 TGTGCCAGCAACCAACTAGGAACCGGGGAGCTGTTTTTT CASNQLGTGELFF
TRBJ2-1 - TRBV7-3 TRBD2 17 TGTGCCAGCAGCCCACGCAGGACTAGCGGGGCCTACAATGAGCAGTTCTTC CASSPRRTSGAYNEQFF
TRBJ2-3 - TRBV4-3 TRBD2 16 TGCGCCAGCAGCCAAGATCTAGCGGGGGGCACAGATACGCAGTATTTT CASSQDLAGGTDTQYF
TRBJ2-1 few TRBV10-3 - 13 TGTGCCATTTCAGCGGAATCCTACAATGAGCAGTTCTTC CAISAESYNEQFF
TRBJ1-2 - TRBV7-3 TRBD1 17 TGTGCCAGCAGCTTAGTACCGGGGACAGGGCGTAACTATGGCTACACCTTC CASSLVPGTGRNYGYTF
TRBJ2-1 - TRBV7-2 - 15 TGTGCCAGCAGCTTTGGAGGTAATCCCTACAATGAGCAGTTCTTC CASSFGGNPYNEQFF
TRBJ2-3 - TRBV27 - 14 TGTGCCAGCACCCCTACAGAGAGCACAGATACGCAGTATTTT CASTPTESTDTQYF
TRBJ2-1 - TRBV9 - 17 TGTGCCAGCAGCCCGCCCCCAGGTCGGGGCTCCTACAATGAGCAGTTCTTC CASSPPPGRGSYNEQFF
TRBJ2-2 once TRBV29-1 - 14 TGCAGCGTTCTTGAGGGTTTGGACACCGGGGAGCTGTTTTTT CSVLEGLDTGELFF
TRBJ2-2 few TRBV7-2 - 17 TGTGCCAGCAGCTTTGTAGTAAGTAGGGGAGGCCACCGGGGAGCTGTTTTT CASSFVVSRGGHRGAVF
TRBJ2-1 - TRBV6-1 TRBD1 14 TGTGCCAGCGAGCAGGGGGATGCCTTCAATGAGCAGTTCTTC CASEQGDAFNEQFF
TRBJ2-3 - TRBV15 - 14 TGTGCCACCATCAATAGCAGCCTCACAGATACGCAGTATTTT CATINSSLTDTQYF
TRBJ2-5 few TRBV5-1 - 14 TGCGCCAGCAGCCCTCGGGACACGGGGGAGACCCAGTACTTC CASSPRDTGETQYF
TRBJ1-2 - TRBV5-8 - 14 TGTGCCAGCAGCTCTGACAGGCCCATCTATGGCTACACCTTC CASSSDRPIYGYTF
TRBJ2-1 few TRBV6-5 TRBD2 15 TGTGCCAGCAGAGGCCTGGGGAGGGTGATGGGTGAGCAGTTCTTC CASRGLGRVMGEQFF
TRBJ1-2 - TRBV7-9 - 13 TGTGCCAGCAGCCCCGACAGAAACTATGGCTACACCTTC CASSPDRNYGYTF
TRBJ2-3 - TRBV15 - 16 TGTGCCACCAGCAGAGCCGCGACAGGATATTCAGATACGCAGTATTTT CATSRAATGYSDTQYF
TRBJ1-1 - TRBV7-9 - 13 TGTGCCAGCAGCTTACAGGGGAACACTGAAGCTTTCTTT CASSLQGNTEAFF
TRBJ1-1 - TRBV7-9 - 15 TGTGCCAGCAGCTCCTCCTGGGGGGGCACCACTGAAGCTTTCTTT CASSSSWGGTTEAFF
TRBJ1-1 - TRBV5-1 - 11 TGCGCCAGCAGCTTGGCAGGTGAAGCTTTCTTT CASSLAGEAFF
TRBJ1-2 - TRBV5-1 TRBD1 15 TGCGCCAGCAGCCCCGGACAGGGGATAAGCTATGGCTACACCTTC CASSPGQGISYGYTF
TRBJ1-4 - TRBV9 TRBD1 18 TGTGCCAGCAGCGTAGCTACGGACGTCAGGGGGACTAATGAAAAACTGTTTTTT CASSVATDVRGTNEKLFF
TRBJ2-7 - TRBV19 - 15 TGTGCCAGTAGCAAGACAAGGAAGAGCTCCTACGAGCAGTACTTC CASSKTRKSSYEQYF
TRBJ2-5 - TRBV5-6 - 17 TGTGCCAGCAGCCTGAGGGCCAGGACAGATCAGGGAGAGACCCAGTACTTC CASSLRARTDQGETQYF
TRBJ2-1 - TRBV11-2 TRBD2 14 TGTGCCAGCAGTTTTACTAGCGGGGGATCTGAGCAGTTCTTC CASSFTSGGSEQFF
TRBJ2-5 - TRBV29-1 - 13 TGCAGCGTTGCGAGGAACCTACAAGAGACCCAGTACTTC CSVARNLQETQYF